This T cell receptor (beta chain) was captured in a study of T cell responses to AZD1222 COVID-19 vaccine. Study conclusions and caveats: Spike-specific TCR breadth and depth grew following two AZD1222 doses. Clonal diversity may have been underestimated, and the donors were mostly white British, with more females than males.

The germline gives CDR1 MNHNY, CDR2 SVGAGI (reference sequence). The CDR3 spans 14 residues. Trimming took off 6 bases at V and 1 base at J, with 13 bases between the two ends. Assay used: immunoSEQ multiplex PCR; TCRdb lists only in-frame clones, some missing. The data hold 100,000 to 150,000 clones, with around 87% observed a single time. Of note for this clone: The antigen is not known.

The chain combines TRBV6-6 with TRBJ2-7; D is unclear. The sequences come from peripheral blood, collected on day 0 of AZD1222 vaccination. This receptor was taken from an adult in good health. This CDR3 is CASRSSGGSYEQYF. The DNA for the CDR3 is TGTGCCAGCAGGTCCTCGGGCGGATCCTACGAGCAGTACTTC.